Listed here are 19 T cell receptor beta chains from one sample, sequenced in a study of T cells in Graves' hyperthyroidism and ophthalmopathy. TCR beta CDR3 regions were amplified from RNA. During a first-round RT-PCR of the TCR CDR3, the HTBI primer set was used. One entry per CDR3 protein, called by TCRdb with MiXCR from the multiplex PCR reads. The table shows 200,000 to 300,000 distinct CDR3 sequences, with around 15% occurring only once. Sequencing input: blood. The receptors derive from a woman between 18 and 30 years old with Graves' ophthalmopathy.

Ten or more counts support this clonotype. V gene TRBV27 combines with J gene TRBJ2-5; D not certain. Per the germline V gene, CDR1 is MNHEY and CDR2 is SMNVEV (reference sequence). The CDR3 is 13 amino acids. The V gene lost 4 bases and the J gene lost 3 bases, with 9 bases spanning the gap. The DNA for the CDR3 is TGTGCCAGCAGTTGGGGATCGAAAGAGACCCAGTACTTC. Its translation: CASSWGSKETQYF.

Many counts were recorded for this clonotype. The gene calls are TRBV20-1 and TRBJ2-5; 7 positions match TRBD2. This CDR3 has 13 amino acids. Germline CDR1 DFQATT, CDR2 SNEGSKA (reference sequence). After removal of 5 bases from V and 1 base from J, the junction contained 4 bases not matched to a gene. CDR3 amino acids: CSAGGGGQETQYF. DNA of the CDR3: TGCAGTGCTGGGGGGGGGGGCCAAGAGACCCAGTACTTC.

This clonotype appeared many times. The CDR3 sequence is CASSQDAVPGELFF. DNA of the CDR3: TGCGCCAGCAGCCAAGATGCGGTTCCCGGGGAGCTGTTTTTT. The gene calls are TRBV4-1 and TRBJ2-2; no clear D. The CDR3 extends over 14 amino acids. V lost 0 bases and J 6 bases, leaving 8 bases between the germline ends. Germline CDR1 MGHRA, CDR2 YSYEKL.

The chain has TRBV19 and TRBJ2-7; the D is unclear. The V gene's germline CDR1 is LNHDA and CDR2 SQIVND (reference sequence). Between the trimmed V and J ends, which lost 0 bases and 2 bases, there was a span of 5 bases. The CDR3 runs to 13 residues. The CDR3, as DNA: TGTGCCAGTAGTATAGATCGGGCCTACGAGCAGTACTTC. Translating gives CASSIDRAYEQYF. Looking up the rest from reference TRBV19 and TRBJ2-7 gives the full variable domain: DGGITQSPKYLFRKEGQNVTLSCEQNLNHDAMYWYRQDPGQGLRLIYYSQIVNDFQKGDIAEGYSVSREKKESFPLTVTSAQKNPTAFYLCASSIDRAYEQYFGPGTRLTVT.

This clonotype was detected many times. This chain joins TRBV20-1 and TRBJ2-7; 11 nucleotides agree with TRBD2. J lost 7 bases, V lost 0 bases, and 8 bases had no gene match. Germline CDR1 is DFQATT and CDR2 is SNEGSKA (reference sequence). There are 15 residues in the CDR3. The CDR3 here is CSARDLAGGLPEQYF. As DNA, the CDR3 is TGCAGTGCTAGAGATCTAGCGGGGGGACTGCCTGAGCAGTACTTC.

The table lists this clonotype with many counts. V usage is TRBV18 and J usage is TRBJ2-1; the D gene is possibly TRBD2 (5 bases). V lost 4 bases, J lost 0 bases, and 13 bases lay in between. The CDR3 sequence is 16 residues long. In germline, CDR1 is KGHSH, CDR2 LQKENI. The CDR3 DNA sequence: TGTGCCAGCTCACGGACTCACCCTAGCTCCTACAATGAGCAGTTCTTC. Translation: CASSRTHPSSYNEQFF.

In regard to this clonotype: A much larger clone differs by one base, so this may be a read error. This chain links TRBV28 with TRBJ1-3; D remains unclear. Germline assignment: CDR1 MDHEN and CDR2 SYDVKM. V was cut by 8 bases and J by 0 bases, with 11 bases left in between. This CDR3 spans 14 amino acids. The CDR3 protein is CASGPSPSGNTIYF. CDR3 DNA sequence: TGTGCCAGCGGCCCTTCTCCCTCTGGAAACACCATATATTTT.

This clonotype was seen ten or more times. J is TRBJ1-1 and V is TRBV20-1, with D unresolved. Trimming left V 1 base short and J 1 base short, with 10 bases between. The CDR3 is made up of 14 amino acids. Looked up from germline, CDR1 is DFQATT and CDR2 is SNEGSKA (reference sequence). CDR3 sequence (DNA): TGCAGTGCTAGAGTGCAGGAAGCGAACACTGAAGCTTTCTTT. It translates to CSARVQEANTEAFF.

The table lists this clonotype with many counts. The chain has TRBV30 and TRBJ2-7, with TRBD2 matching over 12 bases. Per the germline V gene, CDR1 is GTSNPN and CDR2 is SVGIG (reference sequence). The CDR3 is 13 amino acids. V was clipped by 7 bases and J by 5 bases; unmatched bases: 6. The CDR3 region has the DNA TGTGCCTACCGGACTAGCGGGACCCACGAGCAGTACTTC. It is translated as CAYRTSGTHEQYF.

J is TRBJ2-5 and V is TRBV11-2; D gene unclear. Germline V lookup: CDR1 SGHAT, CDR2 FQNNGV. There are 15 residues in the CDR3. The V and J ends lost 1 base and 2 bases respectively, with 11 bases between them. CDR3 loop: CASSLVTQFQETQYF. The CDR3 nucleotides read TGTGCCAGCAGCTTAGTGACACAGTTTCAAGAGACCCAGTACTTC. The whole variable domain, remainder taken from reference TRBV11-2 and TRBJ2-5, is EAGVAQSPRYKIIEKRQSVAFWCNPISGHATLYWYQQILGQGPKLLIQFQNNGVVDDSQLPKDRFSAERLKGVDSTLKIQPAKLEDSAVYLCASSLVTQFQETQYFGPGTRLLVL.

This clonotype has at least ten counts. This chain links TRBV30 with TRBJ2-1, with D possibly being TRBD1 or TRBD2 (5 bases each). Germline-derived CDR1 and CDR2 are GTSNPN and SVGIG (reference sequence). The CDR3 totals 14 residues. V shed 2 bases and J shed 4 bases, with 12 bases lying between them. CDR3 residues: CAWSPGAFYNEQFF. DNA of the CDR3: TGTGCCTGGAGTCCCGGGGCCTTTTACAATGAGCAGTTCTTC.

Ten or more counts support this clonotype. The rearrangement uses TRBV20-1 and TRBJ1-6; a possible D gene is TRBD1 (5 bases). Looked up from germline, CDR1 is DFQATT and CDR2 is SNEGSKA (reference sequence). The CDR3 loop spans 13 amino acids. V was cut by 4 bases and J by 8 bases, with 12 bases left in between. The DNA of the CDR3 is TGCAGTGCTACTCAGATGGGGGATTCACCCCTCCACTTT. This gives the protein CSATQMGDSPLHF.

This clonotype was seen repeatedly, ten times or more. The rearrangement uses TRBV7-9 and TRBJ2-7; 7 bases match TRBD1. The CDR3 is made up of 16 amino acids. V dropped 6 bases and J dropped 0; count of bases not matched to a gene: 11. Per the germline V gene, CDR1 is SEHNR and CDR2 is FQNEAQ (reference sequence). CDR3: CASSITRDSISYEQYF. DNA for the CDR3: TGTGCCAGCAGTATTACCCGGGACAGCATCTCCTACGAGCAGTACTTC.

This clonotype appeared many times. This sequence joins TRBV12-3 or TRBV12-4 and TRBJ2-5, with D uncertain. V lost 7 bases and J 4 bases, leaving 10 bases between the germline ends. This CDR3 is 12 amino acids long. CDR3 bases: TGTGCCAGCATGGATTGGGGAGAGACCCAGTACTTC. Protein sequence: CASMDWGETQYF.

Ten or more counts support this clonotype. The chain carries TRBV11-2 and TRBJ2-5, with 7 bases matching TRBD2. CDR3 length: 16 amino acids. Trimming at V came to 1 base and at J to 7 bases, leaving 12 bases not matched to a gene. Germline CDR1 is SGHAT and CDR2 is FQNNGV. The CDR3 DNA is TGTGCCAGCAGCTTAGTCTCTTCTAGCGGTCCTGGGACCCAGTACTTC. Protein product: CASSLVSSSGPGTQYF.

This clonotype occurred many times. The chain is built from TRBV30 and TRBJ2-5; weak D call: TRBD2 (5 bases). The germline CDR1 and CDR2 sequences are GTSNPN and SVGIG (reference sequence). The CDR3 spans 12 residues. Deletions cut 1 base from V and 4 bases from J, with 7 bases between. The CDR3 region is CAWSGTLETQYF. CDR3 bases: TGTGCCTGGAGTGGGACTCTAGAGACCCAGTACTTC. The full variable domain, in which reference TRBV30 and TRBJ2-5 provide the parts outside the CDR3, is SQTIHQWPATLVQPVGSPLSLECTVEGTSNPNLYWYRQAAGRGLQLLFYSVGIGQISSEVPQNLSASRPQDRQFILSSKKLLLSDSGFYLCAWSGTLETQYFGPGTRLLVL.

This clonotype was counted ten times or more. The V gene is TRBV7-3, the J gene TRBJ2-7; 9 bases line up with TRBD1. Trimming cost V 4 bases and J 7 bases; bases outside gene matches: 5. The germline V gene has CDR1 SGHTA and CDR2 FQGTGA. The CDR3 consists of 13 residues. CDR3 nucleotide sequence: TGTGCCAGCAGCTCACAGGGGGCCGGGGAGCAGTACTTC. It is translated as CASSSQGAGEQYF.

On this clonotype itself: This may arise from a read error, as a much more abundant clone is one base away. This CDR3 reads CANSQSGTISSGANVLTF. The CDR3 DNA sequence: TGTGCCAACAGCCAATCCGGGACGATAAGCTCTGGGGCCAACGTCCTGACTTTC. This rearrangement joins TRBV14 to TRBJ2-6; the D call may be TRBD1 or TRBD2 (5 bases each). CDR1 is SGHDN, CDR2 FVKESK, per germline. This CDR3 is built from 18 residues.

Concerning this clonotype: Given a much more abundant clone one base away, this may be a read error. The V and J genes are TRBV20-1 and TRBJ2-4, with TRBD2 matching over 8 bases. CDR3 length: 13 amino acids. Germline values: CDR1 DFQATT, CDR2 SNEGSKA (reference sequence). CDR3 region: CSASGLAKNIHYF. The CDR3 DNA is TGCAGTGCTAGCGGACTAGCCAAAAACATTCATTACTTC.